This T cell receptor beta chain was found in a study of blood T cell repertoires in COVID-19. Study summary: The cDNA or gDNA used as material had been derived from T cells, B-cell-depleted T cells, or PBMCs.

Produced via immunoSEQ multiplex PCR; TCRdb's table is partial and in-frame only. Of about 110,000 clones listed, 80% to 85% were seen once; the top ten hold roughly 0.89%. Germline trimming cut 1 base from V and 7 bases from J; bases unmatched to any gene: 5. Germline loops: CDR1 SGHTA, CDR2 FQGNSA. The CDR3 runs 14 residues. The rearrangement joins TRBV7-2 to TRBJ2-3, with 7 nucleotides matching TRBD2. Specimen: peripheral blood. The receptor comes from a woman between 65 and 79 years old with acute or convalescent COVID-19. The CDR3 DNA reads TGTGCCAGCAGCTTAGGAGGCGGGGGATATACGCAGTATTTT. Protein product: CASSLGGGGYTQYF.